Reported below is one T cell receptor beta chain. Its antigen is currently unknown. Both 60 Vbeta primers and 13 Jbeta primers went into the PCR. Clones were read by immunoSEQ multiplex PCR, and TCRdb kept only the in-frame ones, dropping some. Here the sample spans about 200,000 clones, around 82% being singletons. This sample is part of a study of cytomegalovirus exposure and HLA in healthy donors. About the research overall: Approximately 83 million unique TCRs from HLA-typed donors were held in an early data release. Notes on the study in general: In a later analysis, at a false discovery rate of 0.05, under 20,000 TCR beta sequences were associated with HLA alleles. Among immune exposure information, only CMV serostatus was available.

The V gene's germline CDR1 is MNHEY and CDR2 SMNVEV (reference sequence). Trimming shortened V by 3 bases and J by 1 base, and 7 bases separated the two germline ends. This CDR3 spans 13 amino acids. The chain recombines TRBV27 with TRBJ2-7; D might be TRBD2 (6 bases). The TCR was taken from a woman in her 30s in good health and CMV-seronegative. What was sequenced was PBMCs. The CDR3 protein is CASSFSGSYEQYF. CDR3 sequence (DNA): TGTGCCAGCAGTTTTAGCGGTTCCTACGAGCAGTACTTC.